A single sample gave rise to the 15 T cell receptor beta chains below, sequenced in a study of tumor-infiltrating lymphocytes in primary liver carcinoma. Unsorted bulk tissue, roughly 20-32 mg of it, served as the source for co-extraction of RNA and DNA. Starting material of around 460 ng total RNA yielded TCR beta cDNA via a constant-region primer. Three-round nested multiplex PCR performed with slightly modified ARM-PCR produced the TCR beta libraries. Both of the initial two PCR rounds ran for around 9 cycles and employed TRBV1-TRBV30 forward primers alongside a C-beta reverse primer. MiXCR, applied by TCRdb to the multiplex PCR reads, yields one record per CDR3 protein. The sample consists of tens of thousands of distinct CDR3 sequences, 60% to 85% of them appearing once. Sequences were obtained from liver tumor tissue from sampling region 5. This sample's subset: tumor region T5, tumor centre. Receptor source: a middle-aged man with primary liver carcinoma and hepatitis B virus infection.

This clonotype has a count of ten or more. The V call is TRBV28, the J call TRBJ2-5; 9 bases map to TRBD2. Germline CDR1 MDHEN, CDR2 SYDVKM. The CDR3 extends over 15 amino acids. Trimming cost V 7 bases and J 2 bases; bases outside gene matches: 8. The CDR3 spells CASKRLAGSQETQYF. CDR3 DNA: TGTGCCAGCAAAAGGCTAGCGGGATCACAAGAGACCCAGTACTTC.

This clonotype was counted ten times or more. The CDR3, as DNA: TGTGCCATCAGTGAGTCTACAGGGGTTCCCACAGATACGCAGTATTTT. Translation: CAISESTGVPTDTQYF. The J gene is TRBJ2-3, the V gene TRBV10-3; TRBD1 matches at 7 bases. The CDR3 is 16 amino acids. Trimming took 0 bases from V and 2 from J; bases not matched to a gene: 5. Germline loops: CDR1 ENHRY, CDR2 SYGVKD.

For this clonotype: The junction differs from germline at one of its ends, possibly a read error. CDR3 in amino acids: CASSSGIGGQETLYF. The CDR3 bases are TGTGCCAGCAGTTCGGGAATAGGGGGGCAAGAGACCCTGTACTTC. The V gene is TRBV12-3 or TRBV12-4, the J gene TRBJ2-5; tentatively, D is TRBD1 or TRBD2 (6 bases each). CDR3 length equals 15 residues.

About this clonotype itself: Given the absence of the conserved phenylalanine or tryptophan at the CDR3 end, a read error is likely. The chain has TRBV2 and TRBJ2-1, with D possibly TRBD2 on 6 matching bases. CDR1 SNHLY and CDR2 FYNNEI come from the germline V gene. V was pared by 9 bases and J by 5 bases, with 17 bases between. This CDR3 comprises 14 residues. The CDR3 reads CARSLREWDNEQFL. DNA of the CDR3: TGTGCCAGAAGTCTCCGGGAGTGGGACAATGAGCAGTTCCTC.

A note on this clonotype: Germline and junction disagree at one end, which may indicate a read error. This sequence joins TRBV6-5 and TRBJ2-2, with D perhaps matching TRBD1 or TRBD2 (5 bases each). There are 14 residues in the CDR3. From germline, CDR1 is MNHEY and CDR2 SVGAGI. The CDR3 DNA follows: TGTGCCAGCGGCAGGGAGCAGAACACCGGGGAGCTCGTTTTT. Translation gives CASGREQNTGELVF.

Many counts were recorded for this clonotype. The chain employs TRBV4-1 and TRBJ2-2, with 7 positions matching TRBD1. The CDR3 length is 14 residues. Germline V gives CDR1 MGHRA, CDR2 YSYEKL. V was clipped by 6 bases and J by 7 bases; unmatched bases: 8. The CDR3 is CASRLGGQGGELFF. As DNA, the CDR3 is TGCGCCAGCAGACTAGGGGGCCAGGGCGGGGAGCTGTTTTTT.

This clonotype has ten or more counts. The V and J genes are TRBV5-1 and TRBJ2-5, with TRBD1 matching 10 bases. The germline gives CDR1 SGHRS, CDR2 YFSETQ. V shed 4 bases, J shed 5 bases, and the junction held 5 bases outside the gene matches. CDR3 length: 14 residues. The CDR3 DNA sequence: TGCGCCAGCAGCCGGGACAGGGGCTGGGAGACCCAGTACTTC. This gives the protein CASSRDRGWETQYF.

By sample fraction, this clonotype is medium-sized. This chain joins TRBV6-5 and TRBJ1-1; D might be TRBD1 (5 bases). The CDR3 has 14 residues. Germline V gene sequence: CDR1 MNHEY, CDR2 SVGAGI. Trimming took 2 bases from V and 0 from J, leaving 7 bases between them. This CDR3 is CASSYGGVNTEAFF. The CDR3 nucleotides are TGTGCCAGCAGTTACGGAGGGGTGAACACTGAAGCTTTCTTT.

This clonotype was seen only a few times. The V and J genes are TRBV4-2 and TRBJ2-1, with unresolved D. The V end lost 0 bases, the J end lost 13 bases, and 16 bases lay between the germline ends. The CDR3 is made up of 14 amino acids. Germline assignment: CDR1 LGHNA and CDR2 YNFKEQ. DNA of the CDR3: TGTGCCAGCAGCCAAGATTCGGAGAACCGGGCTCAGTTCTTC. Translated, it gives CASSQDSENRAQFF.

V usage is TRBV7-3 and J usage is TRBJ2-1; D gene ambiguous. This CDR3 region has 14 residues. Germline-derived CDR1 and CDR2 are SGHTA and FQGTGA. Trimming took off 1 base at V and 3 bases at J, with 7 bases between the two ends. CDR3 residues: CASSLMGGYNEQFF. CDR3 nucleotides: TGTGCCAGCAGCTTAATGGGCGGCTACAATGAGCAGTTCTTC. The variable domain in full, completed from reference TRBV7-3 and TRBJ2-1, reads GAGVSQTPSNKVTEKGKYVELRCDPISGHTALYWYRQSLGQGPEFLIYFQGTGAADDSGLPNDRFFAVRPEGSVSTLKIQRTERGDSAVYLCASSLMGGYNEQFFGPGTRLTVL.

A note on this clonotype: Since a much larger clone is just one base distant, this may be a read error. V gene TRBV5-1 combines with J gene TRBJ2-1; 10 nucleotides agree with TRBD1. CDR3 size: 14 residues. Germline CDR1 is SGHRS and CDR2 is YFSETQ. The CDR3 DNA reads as TGCGTCAGCAGCTCGGACAGGGGGGTTAATGAGCAGTTCTTC. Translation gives CVSSSDRGVNEQFF.

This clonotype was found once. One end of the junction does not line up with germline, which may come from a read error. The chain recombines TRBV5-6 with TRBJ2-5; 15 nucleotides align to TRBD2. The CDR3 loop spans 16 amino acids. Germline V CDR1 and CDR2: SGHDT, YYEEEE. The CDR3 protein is CASSLGGTSGRKTQHF. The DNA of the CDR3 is TGTGCCAGCAGCTTGGGCGGGACTAGCGGGAGGAAGACCCAGCACTTC.

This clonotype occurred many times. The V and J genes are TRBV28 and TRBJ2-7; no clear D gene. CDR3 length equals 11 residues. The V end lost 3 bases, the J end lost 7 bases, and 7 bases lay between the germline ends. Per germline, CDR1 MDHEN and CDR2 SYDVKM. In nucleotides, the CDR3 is TGTGCCAGCAGTTTGAAAAGGGAGCAGTACTTC. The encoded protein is CASSLKREQYF.

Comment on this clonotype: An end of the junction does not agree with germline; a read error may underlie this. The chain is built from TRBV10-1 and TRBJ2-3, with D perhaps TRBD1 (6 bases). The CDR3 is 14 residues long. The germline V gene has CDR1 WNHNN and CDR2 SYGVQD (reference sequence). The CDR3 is CASSESQGSDTQYF. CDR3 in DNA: TGTGCCAGCAGTGAGTCCCAGGGGTCAGATACGCAGTATTTT.

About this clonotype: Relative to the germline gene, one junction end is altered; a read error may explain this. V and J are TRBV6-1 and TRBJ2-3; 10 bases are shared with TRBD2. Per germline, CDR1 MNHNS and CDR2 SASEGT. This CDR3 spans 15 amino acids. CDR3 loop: CVSHLLAGGTDTKYF. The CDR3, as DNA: TGTGTCAGCCATCTTTTAGCGGGGGGCACAGATACGAAGTATTTT.